The present entry profiles one T cell receptor (beta chain) with its context. Its cognate antigen is unknown. V lost 4 bases to trimming and J lost 7 bases, with 15 bases between them. The CDR3 sequence is 15 residues long. Looked up from germline, CDR1 is SGDLS and CDR2 is YYNGEE. The record originates from a study of T cells after posttransplantation cyclophosphamide. Study results and caveats: Recipient CMV seropositivity and CMV reactivation strongly tracked TRB clonality.

This table comes from immunoSEQ multiplex PCR, and its TCRdb copy is limited to in-frame clones, with some not included. Here the sample spans tens of thousands of clones, 73% being singletons. The chain is built from TRBV9 and TRBJ1-6; D remains ambiguous. The source is a woman aged 55-75 years in good health, CMV-negative, and a related stem cell transplant donor. Sequenced: memory CD4+ T cells sorted from PBMCs. In DNA, the CDR3 is TGTGCCAGCAGCCCCCTTGGAGGGAGGAATTCACCCCTCCACTTT. Amino acid sequence: CASSPLGGRNSPLHF. The full variable domain, in which reference TRBV9 and TRBJ1-6 provide the parts outside the CDR3, is DSGVTQTPKHLITATGQRVTLRCSPRSGDLSVYWYQQSLDQGLQFLIQYYNGEERAKGNILERFSAQQFPDLHSELNLSSLELGDSALYFCASSPLGGRNSPLHFGNGTRLTVT.